The present TCR beta chain was sequenced within a study of OX40 agonist ivuxolimab in advanced cancers. General notes on the study: Ivuxolimab was an agonistic, fully human IgG2 monoclonal antibody directed against OX40 (CD134), a costimulatory receptor. The point of sequencing TCRbeta in the periphery was to test whether ivuxolimab changed TCR sequence diversity and drove clonal T-cell expansion. Intravenous ivuxolimab was administered to patients every 2 weeks at six dose levels: 0.01, 0.1, 0.3, 1.5, 3 and 10 mg/kg. Partial responses occurred in three dose-escalation patients: two with cutaneous melanoma and one with hepatocellular carcinoma. Among the roughly 50 dose-escalation patients, around 19 had hepatocellular carcinoma, about 15 melanoma, 9 renal cell carcinoma and 9 head and neck cancer. The paper reports the monotherapy dose-escalation portion (N ≈ 50 patients) of the phase I ivuxolimab trial. In the dose-escalation cohort, around 80% of patients were male, and the mean age was roughly 60 years with a range of roughly 20 to 85. Prior anti-PD-1, anti-PD-L1 or anti-CTLA-4 therapy was permitted, and 35% to 40% of dose-escalation patients had received checkpoint inhibitors. The paper as a whole reports these results and caveats: After ivuxolimab, more expanded clones were found on average in CD8+ T cells than in CD4+ T cells. In the 0.1-3.0 mg/kg groups, partial responders had among the lowest normalized peripheral clonal expansion, particularly in CD8+ T cells. Low levels of normalized T-cell clonal expansion were also shown by some nonresponding patients. The antigen specificity of the clonally expanded peripheral T cells was not determined. Clonal expansion of both CD4+ and CD8+ blood T cells was observed from baseline to week 6 at doses 0.1 to 3.0 mg/kg.

For sequencing of the TCRbeta CDR3 region, genomic DNA was extracted from the sorted cells. TCRbeta CDR3 regions were sequenced using the immunoSEQ Assay. Entries here come from immuneACCESS through TCRdb and include only in-frame sequences with V and J called. Some clones fail to appear in such tables; in the studies checked, an unresolved V gene covers under half of the shortfall, and the cause of the remainder is unknown. The sample includes about 26,000 clones, with more than 65% observed a single time. The top ten clones comprise 11% to 15% of the sample. The germline V gene (reference sequence) sets CDR1 to MNHEY and CDR2 to SMNVEV. Taken from cysteine to phenylalanine, the CDR3 has 16 residues. Only CDR3 DNA remains: 48 bases, in frame from the first base. Trimming accounts for 5 bases at V and 5 bases at J, while the number of junction bases matched to no gene is 11. Remarks on this clone: Its antigen has not been determined. Per-base quality was not reported, and no clone a single base away is much larger than it.

Patients with a history of autoimmune disease or receiving systemic immunosuppression were excluded from the trial. Peripheral blood for TCR sequencing was collected from all dose cohorts at baseline, on cycle 4 day 1, and on cycle 7 day 1. Samples were obtained from an open-label, multicenter, first-in-human phase I dose-escalation trial of ivuxolimab. Adults with locally advanced or metastatic melanoma, renal cell, hepatocellular, or head and neck squamous cell carcinoma were enrolled in the trial. Before TCR sequencing, CD4+ T cells and CD8+ T cells from peripheral blood were sorted into separate populations.

The chain uses TRBV27 and TRBJ2-1; the junction holds 8 bases that match TRBD2. The sequence was collected from an adult with an advanced solid tumor such as melanoma, head and neck, liver or kidney cancer. Here the sequenced sample was CD4+ or CD8+ T cells sorted from blood, taken in a trial of the OX40 agonist ivuxolimab. The CDR3 is CASSPPPGGLNNEQFF. The DNA sequence follows: TGTGCCAGCAGTCCACCTCCGGGGGGGCTCAACAATGAGCAGTTCTTC.